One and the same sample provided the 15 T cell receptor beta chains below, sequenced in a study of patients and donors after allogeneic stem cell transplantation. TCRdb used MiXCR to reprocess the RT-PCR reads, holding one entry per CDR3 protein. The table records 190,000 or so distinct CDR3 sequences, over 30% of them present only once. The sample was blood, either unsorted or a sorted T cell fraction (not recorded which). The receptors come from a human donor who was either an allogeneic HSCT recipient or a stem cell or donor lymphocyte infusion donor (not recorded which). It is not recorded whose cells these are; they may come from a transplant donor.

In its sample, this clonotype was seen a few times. The CDR3: CASSYSGPFEQYF. The DNA for the CDR3 is TGTGCCAGCAGTTACTCTGGCCCGTTCGAGCAGTACTTC. The genes are TRBV6-6 and TRBJ2-7, with unresolved D. V was shortened by 0 bases and J by 6 bases, with 9 bases between the two germline ends. Looked up from germline, CDR1 is MNHNY and CDR2 is SVGAGI (reference sequence). CDR3 size: 13 residues.

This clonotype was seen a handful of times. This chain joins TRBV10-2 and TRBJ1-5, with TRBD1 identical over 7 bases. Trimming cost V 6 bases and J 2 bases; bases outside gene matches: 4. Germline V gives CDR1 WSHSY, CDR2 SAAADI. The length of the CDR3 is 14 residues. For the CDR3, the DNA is TGCGCCAGCAGGATAACAGGGGGCAATCAGCCCCAGCATTTT. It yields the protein CASRITGGNQPQHF.

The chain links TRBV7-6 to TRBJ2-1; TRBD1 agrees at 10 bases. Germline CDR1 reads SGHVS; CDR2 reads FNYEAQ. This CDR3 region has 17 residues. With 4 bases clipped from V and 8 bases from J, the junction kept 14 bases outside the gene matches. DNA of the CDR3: TGTGCCAGCAGCTCGAGACCGGGACAGGGGTTTTGGGATGAGCAGTTCTTC. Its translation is CASSSRPGQGFWDEQFF. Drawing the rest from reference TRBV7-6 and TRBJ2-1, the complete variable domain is GAGVSQSPRYKVTKRGQDVALRCDPISGHVSLYWYRQALGQGPEFLTYFNYEAQQDKSGLPNDRFSAERPEGSISTLTIQRTEQRDSAMYRCASSSRPGQGFWDEQFFGPGTRLTVL.

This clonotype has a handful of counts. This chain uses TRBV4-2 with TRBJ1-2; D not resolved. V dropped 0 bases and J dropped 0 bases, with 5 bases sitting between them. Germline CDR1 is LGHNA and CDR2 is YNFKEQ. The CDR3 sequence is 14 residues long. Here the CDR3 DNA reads TGTGCCAGCAGCCAAGAACGGACTAACTATGGCTACACCTTC. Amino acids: CASSQERTNYGYTF.

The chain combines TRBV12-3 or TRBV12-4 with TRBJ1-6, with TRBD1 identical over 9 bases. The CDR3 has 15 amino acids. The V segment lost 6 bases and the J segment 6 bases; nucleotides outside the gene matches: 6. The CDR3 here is CASSRGTGLNSPLHF. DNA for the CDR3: TGTGCCAGCAGCCGCGGGACAGGGCTTAATTCACCCCTCCACTTT.

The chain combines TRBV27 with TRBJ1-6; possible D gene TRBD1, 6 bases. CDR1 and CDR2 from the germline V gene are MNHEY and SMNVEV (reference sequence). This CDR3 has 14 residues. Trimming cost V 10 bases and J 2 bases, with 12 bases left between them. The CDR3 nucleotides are TGTGCCACCCAACAGGGCACCTATAATTCACCCCTCCACTTT. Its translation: CATQQGTYNSPLHF.

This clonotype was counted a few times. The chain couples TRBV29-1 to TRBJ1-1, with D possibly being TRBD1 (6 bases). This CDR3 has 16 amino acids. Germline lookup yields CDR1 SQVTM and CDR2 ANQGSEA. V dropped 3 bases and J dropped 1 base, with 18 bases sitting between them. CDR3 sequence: CSVDRAVGARNTEAFF. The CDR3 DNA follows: TGCAGCGTTGATAGGGCAGTGGGGGCAAGGAACACTGAAGCTTTCTTT. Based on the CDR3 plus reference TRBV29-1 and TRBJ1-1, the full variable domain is SAVISQKPSRDICQRGTSLTIQCQVDSQVTMMFWYRQQPGQSLTLIATANQGSEATYESGFVIDKFPISRPNLTFSTLTVSNMSPEDSSIYLCSVDRAVGARNTEAFFGQGTRLTVV.

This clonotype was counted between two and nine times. CDR3 nucleotide sequence: TGTGCCAGCAGTGGGACAGGGCCTATGAACACTGAAGCTTTCTTT. Translating it yields CASSGTGPMNTEAFF. The chain joins TRBV2 to TRBJ1-1, with 8 bases aligning to TRBD1. Germline-derived CDR1 and CDR2 are SNHLY and FYNNEI. V shed 4 bases and J 0 bases; nucleotides not matched to a gene: 4. This CDR3 spans 15 amino acids.

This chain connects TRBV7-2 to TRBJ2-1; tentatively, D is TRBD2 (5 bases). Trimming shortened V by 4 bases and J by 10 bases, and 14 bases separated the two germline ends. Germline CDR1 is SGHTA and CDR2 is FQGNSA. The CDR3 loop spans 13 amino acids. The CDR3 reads CASSSRPRGEQFF. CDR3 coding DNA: TGTGCCAGCAGCTCCCGACCCCGCGGGGAGCAGTTCTTC.

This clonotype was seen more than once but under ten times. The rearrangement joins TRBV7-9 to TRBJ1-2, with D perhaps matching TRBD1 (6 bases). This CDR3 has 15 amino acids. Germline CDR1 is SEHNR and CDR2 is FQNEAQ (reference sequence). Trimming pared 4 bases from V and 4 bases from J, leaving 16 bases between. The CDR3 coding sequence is TGTGCCAGCAGCTACACAGGGATTGTATCCTATGGCTACACCTTC. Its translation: CASSYTGIVSYGYTF.

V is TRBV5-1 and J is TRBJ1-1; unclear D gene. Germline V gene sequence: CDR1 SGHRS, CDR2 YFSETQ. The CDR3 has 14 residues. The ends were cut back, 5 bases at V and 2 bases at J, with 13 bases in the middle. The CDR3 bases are TGCGCCAGCAGGAGGGTGTTTGAAAACACTGAAGCTTTCTTT. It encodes CASRRVFENTEAFF.

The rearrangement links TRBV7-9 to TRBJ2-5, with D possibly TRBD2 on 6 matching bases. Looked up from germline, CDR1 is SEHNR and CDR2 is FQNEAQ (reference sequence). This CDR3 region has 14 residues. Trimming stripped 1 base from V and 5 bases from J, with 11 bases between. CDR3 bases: TGTGCCAGCAGCTTAGTTTTGGAGGGGGAGACCCAGTACTTC. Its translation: CASSLVLEGETQYF.

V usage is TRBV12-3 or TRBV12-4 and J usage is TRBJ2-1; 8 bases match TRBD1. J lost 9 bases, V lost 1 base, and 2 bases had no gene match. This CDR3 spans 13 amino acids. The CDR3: CASSLGTGSEQFF. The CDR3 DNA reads TGTGCCAGCAGTTTAGGGACAGGGTCTGAGCAGTTCTTC.

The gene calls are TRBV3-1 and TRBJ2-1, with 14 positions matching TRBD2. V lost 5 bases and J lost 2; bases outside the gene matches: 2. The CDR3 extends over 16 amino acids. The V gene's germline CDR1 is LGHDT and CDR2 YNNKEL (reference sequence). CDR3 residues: CASSRLAGGAYNEQFF. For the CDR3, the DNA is TGTGCCAGCAGCAGACTAGCGGGGGGGGCCTACAATGAGCAGTTCTTC.

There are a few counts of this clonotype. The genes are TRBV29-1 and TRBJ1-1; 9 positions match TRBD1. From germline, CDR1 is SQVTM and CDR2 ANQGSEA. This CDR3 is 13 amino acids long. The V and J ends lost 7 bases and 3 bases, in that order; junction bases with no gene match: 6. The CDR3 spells CSDLTGGHTEAFF. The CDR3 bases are TGCAGCGATCTGACAGGGGGGCACACTGAAGCTTTCTTT.